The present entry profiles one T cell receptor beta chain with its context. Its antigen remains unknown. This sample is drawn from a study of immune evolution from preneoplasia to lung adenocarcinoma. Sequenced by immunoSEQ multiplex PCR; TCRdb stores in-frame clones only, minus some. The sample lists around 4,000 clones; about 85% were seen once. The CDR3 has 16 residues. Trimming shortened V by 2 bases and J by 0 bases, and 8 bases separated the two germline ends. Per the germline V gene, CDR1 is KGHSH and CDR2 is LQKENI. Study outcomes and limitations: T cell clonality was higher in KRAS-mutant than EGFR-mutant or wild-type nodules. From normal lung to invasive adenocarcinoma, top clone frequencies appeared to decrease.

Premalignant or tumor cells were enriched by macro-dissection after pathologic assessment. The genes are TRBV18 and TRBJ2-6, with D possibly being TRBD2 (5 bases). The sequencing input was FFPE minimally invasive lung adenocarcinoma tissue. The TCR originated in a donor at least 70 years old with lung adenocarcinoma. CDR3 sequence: CASSPGRVSGANVLTF. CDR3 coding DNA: TGTGCCAGCTCACCAGGGAGAGTCTCTGGGGCCAACGTCCTGACTTTC.